This is a list of T cell receptor beta chains from one sample in a study of cytomegalovirus exposure and HLA in healthy donors. Some clones are missing from TCRdb's copy, which holds only in-frame ones; the method was immunoSEQ multiplex PCR. Here the sample table reports about 160,000 clones. The sequenced sample consisted of PBMCs. Every receptor here comes from a woman aged 55-69 years in good health and CMV-seronegative. The CDR3 runs from the conserved cysteine through the conserved F or W. D genes are given only for firm matches.

>TRBV5-4|TRBJ2-5|NA
TGTGCCAGCAGTACTTACTCTCAAGAGACCCAGTACTTC
CASSTYSQETQYF
>TRBV11-1|TRBJ2-7|TRBD1
TGTGCCAGCAGCCCAGACAGGGCTTCGGGCGAGCAGTACTTC
CASSPDRASGEQYF
>TRBV29-1|TRBJ1-2|TRBD1
TGCAGCGCATCGGACAGGGGCTATGGCTACACCTTC
CSASDRGYGYTF
>TRBV9|TRBJ2-7|TRBD1
TGTGCCAGCAGCGTAGGGCCCCACAGGGGGTCCTACGAGCAGTACTTC
CASSVGPHRGSYEQYF
>TRBV7-8|TRBJ1-5|TRBD1
TGTGCCAGCAGCTTCCAACAGGGGGCTAGGCAGCCCCAGCATTTT
CASSFQQGARQPQHF
>TRBV29-1|TRBJ1-2|NA
TGCAGCGTTGAGGATCCCACAGAGTCTATGAATGGCTACACCTTC
CSVEDPTESMNGYTF
>TRBV5-8|TRBJ2-7|TRBD1
TGTGCCAGCAGCTTATGGACAGGAGTTTACGAGCAGTACTTC
CASSLWTGVYEQYF
>TRBV5-1|TRBJ1-1|NA
TGCGCCAGCAGCTCCGGGGGGGGAACTGAAGCTTTCTTT
CASSSGGGTEAFF
>TRBV11-2|TRBJ2-2|TRBD1
TGTGCCAGCAACGCCGGGACAGGAAGGACCGGGGAGCTGTTTTTT
CASNAGTGRTGELFF
>TRBV5-1|TRBJ2-1|TRBD2
TGCGCCAGCAGCTTGGGGGGGACTAGCCAGGTGTACAATGAGCAGTTCTTC
CASSLGGTSQVYNEQFF
>TRBV5-1|TRBJ2-7|TRBD2
TGCGCCAGCAGCCGAGGACTTAGCGGGAGTGACTACGAGCAGTACTTC
CASSRGLSGSDYEQYF
>TRBV4-1|TRBJ2-7|TRBD1
TGCGCCAGCAGCCAAGATCCGTTGAGGACAGGGAAACACGAGCAGTACTTC
CASSQDPLRTGKHEQYF
>TRBV7-3|TRBJ2-4|NA
TGTGCCAGCAGCTTAGGGTCCGGGATTCAGTACTTC
CASSLGSGIQYF
>TRBV6-5|TRBJ1-2|TRBD1
TGTGCCAGCAGTTTGACAGGGGCTTATAACTATGGCTACACCTTC
CASSLTGAYNYGYTF
>TRBV7-9|TRBJ1-4|NA
TGTGCCAGCAGCTCTCAGGGGGAAAAACTGTTTTTT
CASSSQGEKLFF
>TRBV5-1|TRBJ2-5|NA
TGCGCCAGCAGCTTGGGGACACATGGGGTGGAGACCCAGTACTTC
CASSLGTHGVETQYF
>TRBV9|TRBJ2-5|TRBD2
TGTGCCAGCAGCGTCCTCGGACTAGCTGGTGGGGAGACCCAGTACTTC
CASSVLGLAGGETQYF
>TRBV5-4|TRBJ1-6|NA
TGTGCCAGCAGCTTGTCTGCAGGGAATAATTCACCCCTCCACTTT
CASSLSAGNNSPLHF
>TRBV6-1|TRBJ2-7|TRBD1
TGTGCCAGCAGTAGGACAGGGGGGCCCTACGAGCAGTACTTC
CASSRTGGPYEQYF
>TRBV5-1|TRBJ1-1|NA
TGCGCCAGCAGCTTGGGGACCGGGGGGACTGAAGCTTTCTTT
CASSLGTGGTEAFF
>TRBV4-2|TRBJ2-3|TRBD2
TGTGCCAGCAGCCCAGGGGGACTAGCGGGAGGGTTGCCAGATACGCAGTATTTT
CASSPGGLAGGLPDTQYF
>TRBV4-2|TRBJ1-5|TRBD1
TGTGCCAGCAGCCAACAACAGGGGAGTGGGGATCAGCCCCAGCATTTT
CASSQQQGSGDQPQHF
>TRBV5-1|TRBJ2-1|NA
TGCGCCAGCAGCTTGGAAGCGCGGAATAACAATGAGCAGTTCTTC
CASSLEARNNNEQFF
>TRBV9|TRBJ2-2|TRBD2
TGTGCCAGCAGCGGACTAGCGGGAGGGCCCGGGGAGCTGTTTTTT
CASSGLAGGPGELFF
>TRBV19|TRBJ2-7|NA
TGTGCCAGTGGGACTTTTTACGAGCAGTACTTC
CASGTFYEQYF
>TRBV5-5|TRBJ2-3|TRBD2
TGTGCCAGCAGCGGGACTAGCGGGGGCACAGATACGCAGTATTTT
CASSGTSGGTDTQYF
>TRBV10-3|TRBJ1-5|NA
TGTGCCATCGGGCAGGGGTTGGGCAATCAGCCCCAGCATTTT
CAIGQGLGNQPQHF
>TRBV10-3|TRBJ2-5|TRBD2
TGTGCCGTCGGACTAGCGGGGGGGACTTGGGAGACCCAGTACTTC
CAVGLAGGTWETQYF
>TRBV7-8|TRBJ2-1|TRBD2
TGTGCCAGCAGCCCCCGACTAGCAAACAATGAGCAGTTCTTC
CASSPRLANNEQFF
>TRBV19|TRBJ1-6|TRBD1
TGTGCCAGTAGTATAGCAGGGACAGCCTATAATTCACCCCTCCACTTT
CASSIAGTAYNSPLHF
>TRBV19|TRBJ1-2|NA
TGTGCCAGTAGTAAACAGGGATTTGGCTACACCTTC
CASSKQGFGYTF
>TRBV11-2|TRBJ2-1|TRBD2
TGTGCCAGCAGCTTAACGCCTAGCGGTCACAACGAGCAGTTCTTC
CASSLTPSGHNEQFF
>TRBV27|TRBJ1-1|NA
TGTGCCAGCAGTTCTGTTTCGAACAGGGCTTTCTTT
CASSSVSNRAFF
>TRBV7-9|TRBJ2-5|TRBD2
TGTGCCAGCAGTAGCGGGGGGACACAAGAGACCCAGTACTTC
CASSSGGTQETQYF
>TRBV27|TRBJ1-4|NA
TGTGCCAGCAGCTCAAACTGGGGGCTTGTTGAAAAACTGTTTTTT
CASSSNWGLVEKLFF
>TRBV27|TRBJ2-7|TRBD1
TGTGCCAGCAGTTTAACAGGGGCCTACGAGCAGTACTTC
CASSLTGAYEQYF
>TRBV9|TRBJ2-1|TRBD1
TGTGCCAGCAGCGTAGGGGGGACAGGCGCCAATGAGCAGTTCTTC
CASSVGGTGANEQFF